This T cell receptor (beta chain) originates from a study of T cells in Graves' hyperthyroidism and ophthalmopathy (dated by TCRdb to between 2017 and 2020). In the study overall: Peripheral blood was collected at initial diagnosis, before any treatment. The 95 to 100 discovery patients were divided at random into training and test sets in a 7:3 ratio. After sampling, hyperthyroidism patients received methimazole starting at 30 mg daily, and ophthalmopathy patients received high-dose intravenous methylprednisolone. According to the paper, TCR Vbeta CDR3 sequencing was carried out on more than 120 peripheral blood samples, which came from around 43 ophthalmopathy, around 75 hyperthyroidism and about 17 progressor patients. An independent validation cohort of about 20 hyperthyroidism patients and 17 patients who later progressed to ophthalmopathy tested prospective prediction of ophthalmopathy. Thyroid tissue and blood T-cell repertoires from six Graves' hyperthyroidism patients were also compared in the study. TCR V-J signatures able to tell the groups apart were searched for in a discovery cohort of some 100 patients, of whom approximately 40 had Graves' ophthalmopathy and about 60 had stable Graves' hyperthyroidism.

Stable Graves' hyperthyroidism was defined as no progression to ophthalmopathy during 18 months of follow-up. Hyperthyroidism patients were aged 18 to 65 years and newly diagnosed, with disease duration of less than 2 months. Any patient with an uncontrolled infection, another autoimmune disease, pregnancy or lactation was excluded. Diagnoses were established on the basis of clinical symptoms, serum thyroxine and TRAb, thyroid ultrasound, and orbital computed tomography. PBMCs were isolated from 7.5 to 10 ml of fresh peripheral blood by Ficoll-Paque density gradient centrifugation. Total RNA was extracted with Trizol reagent, and quality was checked on an Agilent 2100 Bioanalyzer. The CDR3 runs 16 residues from the cysteine to the phenylalanine. Solely the CDR3 DNA is kept, with 48 bases framed from the first base. CDR1 and CDR2, per the germline V gene, are SGHVS and FQNEAQ. V is pruned by 4 bases and J by 6 bases, leaving 6 bases of the junction without a gene match.

This clonotype has a count of ten or more. Its antigen is unknown. No base quality values were provided; no much bigger clone lies one nucleotide off. Study-level results and caveats: Blood samples also contained most of the expanded thyroid clonotypes (frequency above 0.001), which suggests that blood repertoires may reflect thyroid immune responses. In cross-validation, a model built on a 13 V-J signature told ophthalmopathy apart from stable hyperthyroidism with 87.88% sensitivity and 81% to 82% specificity, and in testing the same model reached 80%/75%. Sample size was not statistically predetermined, and blinding of investigators to group allocation was not performed. During validation, the model predicted progression to ophthalmopathy a median of around 6 months ahead of onset, with almost 71% sensitivity and 72% to 80% specificity.

The TCR beta CDR3 regions were amplified from RNA transcripts. The first round of RT-PCR for the TCR CDR3 was performed with the HTBI primer set and the Qiagen OneStep RT-PCR kit. Libraries were constructed in a second round of multiplex PCR, after which size selection and purification were performed. The libraries were sequenced on an Illumina HiSeq2000 using paired-end 100 bp reads. The study's processing was this. SOAPnuke was used to process the raw data, with reads discarded if the reads contained adapters or uncalled bases, had a mean Phred below 15, or lacked an exact constant-primer or identifier match. High-quality paired reads were merged with COPE v1.2.5, and unique nucleotide sequences were defined as clonotypes. MiTCR v1.1 was used to align the clonotypes against IMGT TRBV, TRBD and TRBJ reference segments. The analysis included only V-J combinations with a frequency above 0.0001, which together covered approximately 99% of the repertoires. The TCS score was defined as F50 (clonal expansion) divided by E x V (chaos), with BLOSUM62-based TCRdist calculated between CDR3 peptides within each V-J. Welch's t-statistics and random forest reduced several hundred V-J features to roughly 13, which were used in a naive Bayes classifier (R e1071). TCRdb cleaned the public reads at Q25 with fastp, built clones with MiXCR and kept in-frame beta chains. Each entry merges the rows of one CDR3 protein and shows their most common DNA and genes. TCRdb's processing, not the authors' own work, is the source of the V and J calls. Here the sample has a few hundred thousand distinct CDR3 sequences; approximately 20% occur a single time. The top ten hold around 43% of the sample.

Specimen: blood. This chain is built from TRBV7-8 and TRBJ2-7, and 16 bases in between align with TRBD2. The TCR was taken from a man aged 40-55 years with Graves' hyperthyroidism. The CDR3: CASSSGTSGGGGEQYF. Here is the DNA: TGTGCCAGCAGCTCCGGGACTAGCGGGGGGGGGGGCGAGCAGTACTTC.